The present T cell receptor beta chain was sequenced within a study of shared clonotypes between healthy human individuals. In the study overall: The plates for each donor numbered three CD4 naive, three CD4 memory, two CD8 naive and one CD8 memory.

After removal of 5 bases from V and 0 bases from J, the junction contained 10 bases not matched to a gene. The CDR3 is 17 residues long. Germline loops: CDR1 SGHAT, CDR2 FQNNGV. CD45RO-negative cells were positively selected for CCR7, leaving out terminally differentiated effector memory CD45RA+ cells. Here immunoSEQ multiplex PCR was the method, and the copy in TCRdb shows in-frame clones only, minus some. The table records about 2.2 million clones, just over 90% of them present only once. As for this clone: Its antigen is unidentified.

Overall study results and limits: At large depth, rarefaction still showed sorted-subset sequencing to be incomplete. For naive CD4 cells, approximately 5% of clonotypes were shared across several donors. Sampling involved blood alone; tissue repertoires likely differ.

The rearrangement links TRBV11-2 to TRBJ1-3; 7 bases line up with TRBD1. This TCR was recovered from a man aged 18 to 35 in good health. Some clones in this sample may be carry-over from other donors' samples. The sequencing sample was made of naive CD8+ T cells from PBMCs. The CDR3 loop reads CASSLRTGENSGNTIYF. The CDR3 nucleotides read TGTGCCAGCAGCCTCCGGACAGGCGAGAACTCTGGAAACACCATATATTTT.